What follows are 30 T cell receptor beta chains derived from one specimen sequenced in a study of shared clonotypes between healthy human individuals. Here immunoSEQ multiplex PCR was the method, and the copy in TCRdb shows in-frame clones only, minus some. Among approximately 2,000,000 clones listed, around 93% were seen once. Selected positively for CCR7 and CD45RO-negative, naive CD8 cells excluded terminally differentiated effector memory CD45RA+ cells. The sample comprised naive CD8+ T cells from PBMCs. These receptors were collected from a man between 18 and 35 years old in good health. Some clones in this sample may be carry-over from other donors' samples.

The chain uses TRBV28 and TRBJ1-4, with D possibly TRBD1 on 6 matching bases. Trimming cost V 6 bases and J 8 bases, with 19 bases left between them. The germline CDR1 and CDR2 sequences are MDHEN and SYDVKM. The CDR3 length is 15 residues. The CDR3: CASSLPREQGEKLFF. The CDR3 bases are TGTGCCAGCAGCCTCCCTCGGGAACAGGGAGAAAAACTGTTTTTT.

V gene TRBV7-3 combines with J gene TRBJ2-2, with 9 bases fitting TRBD1. This CDR3 contains 14 residues. After removal of 3 bases from V and 7 bases from J, the junction contained 3 bases not matched to a gene. The germline CDR1 and CDR2 sequences are SGHTA and FQGTGA. The CDR3 loop is CASSFGTGSGELFF. In DNA form, the CDR3 reads TGTGCCAGCAGCTTTGGGACAGGGAGCGGGGAGCTGTTTTTT.

The rearrangement uses TRBV11-2 and TRBJ1-1; no firm D call. Trimming removed 2 bases at V and 3 bases at J, with 16 bases between. The CDR3 is 16 residues long. In germline, CDR1 is SGHAT, CDR2 FQNNGV. CDR3: CASSLPPGGEDTEAFF. CDR3 nucleotides: TGTGCCAGCAGCTTACCCCCAGGAGGCGAGGACACTGAAGCTTTCTTT.

The chain uses TRBV27 and TRBJ2-2; no clear D gene. V shed 4 bases and J shed 6 bases, with 15 bases lying between them. The CDR3 consists of 15 residues. Per germline, CDR1 MNHEY and CDR2 SMNVEV (reference sequence). CDR3 sequence reads: CASSWDRSVAGELFF. Written as DNA, the CDR3 is TGTGCCAGCAGTTGGGATCGATCGGTAGCCGGGGAGCTGTTTTTT.

This sequence joins TRBV27 and TRBJ1-1; TRBD1 agrees at 11 bases. J lost 2 bases, V lost 7 bases, and 6 bases had no gene match. The CDR3 extends over 15 amino acids. Germline V CDR1 and CDR2: MNHEY, SMNVEV (reference sequence). The CDR3 is CASTPGQGANTEAFF. The CDR3 DNA is TGTGCCAGCACTCCCGGACAGGGGGCAAACACTGAAGCTTTCTTT.

The gene calls are TRBV6-1 and TRBJ1-2; TRBD1 matches 9 bases. The ends lost 3 bases at V and 3 bases at J; junction bases unmatched: 5. CDR3 length: 15 amino acids. Germline-derived CDR1 and CDR2 are MNHNS and SASEGT. CDR3 residues: CASSDVGTGHYGYTF. DNA for the CDR3: TGTGCCAGCAGTGATGTCGGGACAGGGCACTATGGCTACACCTTC.

The chain is built from TRBV7-9 and TRBJ1-5; D might be TRBD1 (5 bases). The CDR3 length is 16 residues. Trimming took off 5 bases at V and 2 bases at J, with 16 bases between the two ends. Germline CDR1 and CDR2: SEHNR and FQNEAQ (reference sequence). The CDR3 DNA sequence: TGTGCCAGCAGCCCACCCGGGGTAGGGGGCAATCAGCCCCAGCATTTT. The encoded protein is CASSPPGVGGNQPQHF.

The gene calls are TRBV28 and TRBJ2-1, with 7 positions matching TRBD1. Germline assignment: CDR1 MDHEN and CDR2 SYDVKM. The V and J ends lost 5 bases and 4 bases, in that order; junction bases with no gene match: 14. The CDR3 loop spans 17 amino acids. The DNA for the CDR3 is TGTGCCAGCAGTCCCACAGGGGCCGGATGGCTATACAATGAGCAGTTCTTC. Its protein product is CASSPTGAGWLYNEQFF.

The V and J genes are TRBV28 and TRBJ1-3, with D possibly being TRBD1 (6 bases). V lost 6 bases and J 0 bases, leaving 9 bases between the germline ends. This CDR3 is 14 amino acids long. Per germline, CDR1 MDHEN and CDR2 SYDVKM. CDR3 nucleotides: TGTGCCAGCAGAACAGGGTCCTCTGGAAACACCATATATTTT. Protein: CASRTGSSGNTIYF.

The chain combines TRBV19 with TRBJ1-5, with a weak D call TRBD1 (6 bases). Deletions cut 7 bases from V and 3 bases from J, with 16 bases between. The germline V gene has CDR1 LNHDA and CDR2 SQIVND (reference sequence). This CDR3 is built from 15 residues. CDR3 nucleotides: TGTGCCAGTACCTATCGCGGACAGCTCAATCAGCCCCAGCATTTT. It is translated as CASTYRGQLNQPQHF.

Note on this clone: The same CDR3 is also encoded by other DNA sequences in this sample. The rearrangement joins TRBV6-5 to TRBJ2-2; D might be TRBD2 (5 bases). Germline values: CDR1 MNHEY, CDR2 SVGAGI. V shed 6 bases and J shed 4 bases, with 9 bases lying between them. The CDR3 loop spans 13 amino acids. Here the CDR3 DNA reads TGTGCCAGCAGCCTCCGGGGCACCGGGGAGCTGTTTTTT. Translation gives CASSLRGTGELFF.

The chain is built from TRBV28 and TRBJ1-1; D ambiguous. The V gene's germline CDR1 is MDHEN and CDR2 SYDVKM. Trimming removed 8 bases from V and 1 base from J, with 5 bases in between. The CDR3 loop spans 11 amino acids. CDR3 region: CASHKNTEAFF. CDR3 nucleotide sequence: TGTGCCAGCCACAAGAACACTGAAGCTTTCTTT.

The rearrangement joins TRBV5-6 to TRBJ1-1; D is perhaps TRBD1 (6 bases). This CDR3 has 12 residues. V was trimmed by 1 base and J by 8 bases, leaving 9 bases between them. The germline V gene has CDR1 SGHDT and CDR2 YYEEEE. The CDR3, as DNA: TGTGCCAGCAGCTTGACAGGGAACGAAGCTTTCTTT. The encoded protein is CASSLTGNEAFF.

V and J are TRBV28 and TRBJ1-5, with D perhaps TRBD1 (5 bases). Trimming pared 3 bases from V and 4 bases from J, leaving 13 bases between. The length of the CDR3 is 15 residues. The germline V gene has CDR1 MDHEN and CDR2 SYDVKM. Here the CDR3 reads CASSFGGGANQPQHF. In nucleotides, the CDR3 is TGTGCCAGCAGTTTCGGGGGAGGGGCAAATCAGCCCCAGCATTTT.

V usage is TRBV11-2 and J usage is TRBJ2-5, with D possibly matching TRBD2 (7 bases). The CDR3 totals 15 residues. V lost 4 bases and J 7 bases, leaving 19 bases between the germline ends. CDR1 SGHAT and CDR2 FQNNGV come from the germline V gene. The CDR3 DNA reads as TGTGCCAGCAGCTGGCTCACGGGGGGCGCGGGGACCCAGTACTTC. Translation: CASSWLTGGAGTQYF. Drawing the rest from reference TRBV11-2 and TRBJ2-5, the complete variable domain is EAGVAQSPRYKIIEKRQSVAFWCNPISGHATLYWYQQILGQGPKLLIQFQNNGVVDDSQLPKDRFSAERLKGVDSTLKIQPAKLEDSAVYLCASSWLTGGAGTQYFGPGTRLLVL.

This clone has a handful of counts. This chain uses TRBV19 with TRBJ1-1, with 8 bases identical to TRBD1. The CDR3 has 14 amino acids. V lost 5 bases and J lost 0; bases outside the gene matches: 2. Germline V lookup: CDR1 LNHDA, CDR2 SQIVND (reference sequence). The CDR3 region has the DNA TGTGCCAGTAGTGTGGGACAGGTGAACACTGAAGCTTTCTTT. Translating gives CASSVGQVNTEAFF.

V and J are TRBV29-1 and TRBJ2-1; D is possibly TRBD2 (6 bases). V lost 2 bases and J lost 6, with 14 bases in between. CDR1 SQVTM and CDR2 ANQGSEA come from the germline V gene. This CDR3 spans 14 amino acids. In DNA, the CDR3 is TGCAGCGTTGAACGGACTAACAAAGGCAATGAGCAGTTCTTC. Protein sequence: CSVERTNKGNEQFF.

This clone was seen once. This CDR3 is also generated by other DNA sequences in the sample. J is TRBJ1-5 and V is TRBV28, with no clear D. The length of the CDR3 is 14 residues. In germline, CDR1 is MDHEN, CDR2 SYDVKM. Trimming pared 6 bases from V and 0 bases from J, leaving 9 bases between. CDR3 bases: TGTGCCAGCAGCCTGCGGAATAGCAATCAGCCCCAGCATTTT. Translating gives CASSLRNSNQPQHF.

V and J are TRBV28 and TRBJ2-7; possibly TRBD1 or TRBD2 for D (5 bases each). The germline V gene encodes CDR1 MDHEN and CDR2 SYDVKM. The V and J ends lost 4 bases and 6 bases respectively, with 25 bases between them. The CDR3 runs 17 residues. The CDR3 region is CASSSDREYEGLVEQYF. The DNA of the CDR3 is TGTGCCAGCAGTTCCGACCGGGAATATGAGGGGCTCGTCGAGCAGTACTTC.

The chain joins TRBV11-3 to TRBJ2-3, with D unresolved. Trimming cost V 3 bases and J 0 bases, with 4 bases left between them. Germline V gene sequence: CDR1 SGHNT, CDR2 YENEEA. The CDR3 runs to 13 residues. The chain's CDR3 is CASSFGSTDTQYF. The CDR3 bases are TGTGCCAGCAGCTTCGGAAGCACAGATACGCAGTATTTT.

The chain employs TRBV2 and TRBJ2-7; the match to TRBD1 covers 8 bases. The CDR3 consists of 13 residues. Trimming at V came to 6 bases and at J to 6 bases, leaving 7 bases not matched to a gene. Germline CDR1 is SNHLY and CDR2 is FYNNEI. CDR3 in DNA: TGTGCCAGCAGACAGGGGGGTTACAGCGAGCAGTACTTC. Translating it yields CASRQGGYSEQYF. Drawing the rest from reference TRBV2 and TRBJ2-7, the complete variable domain is EPEVTQTPSHQVTQMGQEVILRCVPISNHLYFYWYRQILGQKVEFLVSFYNNEISEKSEIFDDQFSVERPDGSNFTLKIRSTKLEDSAMYFCASRQGGYSEQYFGPGTRLTVT.

The V call is TRBV29-1, the J call TRBJ2-7; 9 bases align to TRBD1. Losses at the gene ends were 6 bases for V and 3 bases for J; bases not matched to a gene: 9. From germline, CDR1 is SQVTM and CDR2 ANQGSEA. CDR3 length: 14 amino acids. The CDR3 nucleotides read TGCAGCGTCCAGACAGGGGGACTGGGCTACGAGCAGTACTTC. Its translation is CSVQTGGLGYEQYF.

This sequence joins TRBV5-1 and TRBJ2-7; perhaps TRBD2 as D (5 bases). The CDR3 has 14 amino acids. Germline V lookup: CDR1 SGHRS, CDR2 YFSETQ. Trimming shortened V by 2 bases and J by 3 bases, and 12 bases separated the two germline ends. CDR3 coding DNA: TGCGCCAGCAGCTTCGACGGAACTAGCTACGAGCAGTACTTC. Protein sequence: CASSFDGTSYEQYF.

This chain joins TRBV12-5 and TRBJ1-3, with 7 bases matching TRBD1. The V gene's germline CDR1 is LGHNT and CDR2 FRNRAP. This CDR3 region has 14 residues. V was clipped by 6 bases and J by 3 bases; unmatched bases: 5. The CDR3 sequence: CASGTDRNGNTIYF. CDR3 nucleotides: TGTGCTAGTGGCACGGACAGGAATGGAAACACCATATATTTT.

This sequence joins TRBV6-5 and TRBJ2-7; no clear D gene. Germline V lookup: CDR1 MNHEY, CDR2 SVGAGI. This CDR3 spans 15 amino acids. The V end was cut by 3 bases, the J end by 3 bases, with 15 bases between. In nucleotides, the CDR3 is TGTGCCAGCAGTTATCAAGGCTTGCAGGTCTACGAGCAGTACTTC. Amino acids: CASSYQGLQVYEQYF.

The V and J genes are TRBV5-4 and TRBJ2-1, with 14 bases lining up with TRBD2. CDR3 length equals 18 residues. Unmatched junction bases numbered 7, after V lost 4 bases and J lost 1 base. Germline lookup yields CDR1 SGHNT and CDR2 YYREEE (reference sequence). The CDR3 is CASSLGLAGGRSYNEQFF. The CDR3 DNA follows: TGTGCCAGCAGCCTAGGACTAGCGGGAGGACGATCCTACAATGAGCAGTTCTTC.

The chain is built from TRBV27 and TRBJ1-3, with 10 positions matching TRBD1. The CDR3 contains 15 residues. The germline gives CDR1 MNHEY, CDR2 SMNVEV (reference sequence). J gave up 4 bases and V 3 bases, and 3 bases lay outside the gene matches. The DNA for the CDR3 is TGTGCCAGCAGTTTTAGACAGGGGGCAGGAAACACCATATATTTT. Translating gives CASSFRQGAGNTIYF.

The chain employs TRBV5-4 and TRBJ1-2; 12 positions match TRBD1. The CDR3 totals 16 residues. The germline CDR1 and CDR2 sequences are SGHNT and YYREEE (reference sequence). V lost 0 bases to trimming and J lost 8 bases; unmatched junction nucleotides: 8. The CDR3 here is CASSLAPGQGATGYTF. The CDR3 nucleotides are TGTGCCAGCAGCTTGGCCCCGGGACAGGGGGCGACGGGCTACACCTTC. Full variable domain (remainder filled in from reference TRBV5-4 and TRBJ1-2): ETGVTQSPTHLIKTRGQQVTLRCSSQSGHNTVSWYQQALGQGPQFIFQYYREEENGRGNFPPRFSGLQFPNYSSELNVNALELDDSALYLCASSLAPGQGATGYTFGSGTRLTVV.

This chain joins TRBV5-6 and TRBJ2-2; D call uncertain. CDR1 is SGHDT, CDR2 YYEEEE, per germline. The CDR3 has 13 residues. Trimming pared 2 bases from V and 5 bases from J, leaving 7 bases between. DNA for the CDR3: TGTGCCAGCAGCTTACTGAGTACCGGGGAGCTGTTTTTT. This translates into CASSLLSTGELFF.

J is TRBJ2-2 and V is TRBV19, with D hard to call. The V gene lost 10 bases and the J gene lost 1 base, with 10 bases spanning the gap. The CDR3 covers 13 residues. The germline CDR1 and CDR2 sequences are LNHDA and SQIVND (reference sequence). The CDR3 DNA is TGTGCCACCCAACCAAGGAACACCGGGGAGCTGTTTTTT. It translates to CATQPRNTGELFF.